This entry describes one T cell receptor beta chain. The antigen is not known. The data derive from a study of T cell responses to AZD1222 COVID-19 vaccine. Notes on the study in general: Mapped onto spike, vaccine-associated CD4 TCRs spanned it and were dominant at 160-218 and 743-854.

The CDR3 runs 14 residues. Deletions cut 6 bases from V and 3 bases from J, with 9 bases between. The V gene's germline CDR1 is LNHDA and CDR2 SQIVND (reference sequence). Some clones are missing from TCRdb's copy, which holds only in-frame ones; the method was immunoSEQ multiplex PCR. The data contain tens of thousands of clones, about 91% of them singletons. The chain employs TRBV19 and TRBJ1-6; TRBD1 is a possible D gene (6 bases). The sequencing used peripheral blood, collected on day 0 of AZD1222 vaccination. The TCR was taken from an adult in good health. As DNA, the CDR3 is TGTGCCAGTAGCCTGGGACACTATAATTCACCCCTCCACTTT. Amino acids: CASSLGHYNSPLHF. Using reference TRBV19 and TRBJ1-6 for the parts outside the CDR3, the full variable domain is DGGITQSPKYLFRKEGQNVTLSCEQNLNHDAMYWYRQDPGQGLRLIYYSQIVNDFQKGDIAEGYSVSREKKESFPLTVTSAQKNPTAFYLCASSLGHYNSPLHFGNGTRLTVT.